The 6 T cell receptor beta chains given below trace back to one sample, sequenced in a study of blood T cell repertoires in COVID-19. The assay was immunoSEQ multiplex PCR, and TCRdb's table has in-frame clones only and misses some. The sample contains approximately 250,000 clones, roughly 86% of which appear only once. Sequencing used peripheral blood. The receptors shown here come from a man aged 18 to 29 with active or convalescent COVID-19.

CDR3 DNA sequence: TGTGCCAGTACCTTACAGGGAAAAGGGAACACCATATATTTT. It translates to CASTLQGKGNTIYF. The chain is built from TRBV19 and TRBJ1-3, with D perhaps TRBD1 (6 bases). Germline V lookup: CDR1 LNHDA, CDR2 SQIVND (reference sequence). This CDR3 has 14 residues. Between the trimmed V and J ends, which lost 7 bases and 7 bases, there was a span of 17 bases.

The chain couples TRBV30 to TRBJ2-1, with 15 bases identical to TRBD2. Trimming removed 2 bases from V and 9 bases from J; junction bases left unmatched: 5. The CDR3 spans 15 residues. CDR1 and CDR2 (germline): GTSNPN, SVGIG (reference sequence). The CDR3 loop is CAWSHRTSGRGEQFF. The CDR3 DNA reads as TGTGCCTGGAGTCACCGGACTAGCGGGAGGGGTGAGCAGTTCTTC.

The chain carries TRBV23-1 and TRBJ2-2, with 13 bases matching TRBD2. TRBV23-1 is flagged as an ORF with uncertain function. This CDR3 region has 17 residues. Losses at the gene ends were 6 bases for V and 3 bases for J; bases not matched to a gene: 7. CDR3 bases: TGCGCCAGCAGGCGTACTAGCGGGAGGGTTTACACCGGGGAGCTGTTTTTT. Translated, it gives CASRRTSGRVYTGELFF.

The J gene is TRBJ2-5, the V gene TRBV19; D is ambiguous. Germline values: CDR1 LNHDA, CDR2 SQIVND (reference sequence). The CDR3 totals 14 residues. Trimming stripped 2 bases from V and 5 bases from J, with 12 bases between. The CDR3 spells CASSIRRGSETQYF. The CDR3 DNA reads as TGTGCCAGTAGTATAAGGAGAGGATCGGAGACCCAGTACTTC. Full variable domain (remainder filled in from reference TRBV19 and TRBJ2-5): DGGITQSPKYLFRKEGQNVTLSCEQNLNHDAMYWYRQDPGQGLRLIYYSQIVNDFQKGDIAEGYSVSREKKESFPLTVTSAQKNPTAFYLCASSIRRGSETQYFGPGTRLLVL.

The chain recombines TRBV5-5 with TRBJ2-6; 7 bases fit TRBD1. Looked up from germline, CDR1 is SGHKS and CDR2 is YYEKEE (reference sequence). CDR3 length: 18 residues. Trimming cost V 3 bases and J 0 bases; bases outside gene matches: 9. This CDR3 reads CASSSTGTEFSGANVLTF. The CDR3 nucleotides are TGTGCCAGCAGCTCCACCGGGACAGAGTTCTCTGGGGCCAACGTCCTGACTTTC.

The chain employs TRBV24-1 and TRBJ2-7; perhaps TRBD1 as D (6 bases). In germline, CDR1 is KGHDR, CDR2 SFDVKD. V was cut by 4 bases and J by 5 bases, with 17 bases left in between. CDR3 length: 15 residues. The CDR3: CATSETGSLNNEQYF. CDR3 bases: TGTGCCACCAGTGAGACAGGTTCCTTGAATAACGAGCAGTACTTC.